A single sample gave rise to the 30 T cell receptor beta chains below, sequenced in a study of shared clonotypes between healthy human individuals. Only in-frame clones appear in the TCRdb table, and some are missing; sequencing was by immunoSEQ multiplex PCR. This sample has 1,500,000 or so clones; approximately 98.5% occur once, and the top ten carry approximately 0.38%. The sample consisted of naive CD4+ T cells sorted from blood. Regarding subset: CD45RA+ positively selected. Every receptor here comes from a young man in good health.

This chain connects TRBV10-1 to TRBJ2-1, with a weak D call TRBD2 (5 bases). V was trimmed by 3 bases and J by 9 bases, leaving 18 bases between them. The CDR3 is 15 residues long. CDR1 and CDR2 (germline): WNHNN, SYGVQD (reference sequence). The CDR3 DNA reads TGCGCCAGCAGTGACTCCGGGATTCCATATATTGAGCAGTTCTTC. It encodes CASSDSGIPYIEQFF.

Notes on this clone: This same CDR3 is encoded by further DNA sequences in the sample. The chain employs TRBV27 and TRBJ1-5, with D hard to call. V dropped 5 bases and J dropped 3 bases, with 5 bases sitting between them. Looked up from germline, CDR1 is MNHEY and CDR2 is SMNVEV (reference sequence). The CDR3 contains 12 residues. The CDR3 DNA follows: TGTGCCAGCAGTCCGCACAATCAGCCCCAGCATTTT. This codes for CASSPHNQPQHF.

The CDR3 sequence: CASSQELALPDTQYF. The CDR3 coding sequence is TGCGCCAGCAGCCAAGAACTAGCCCTCCCAGATACGCAGTATTTT. The gene calls are TRBV4-3 and TRBJ2-3; weak D call: TRBD2 (6 bases). V gave up 0 bases and J gave up 4 bases, with 11 bases separating them. Germline V gene sequence: CDR1 LGHNA, CDR2 YSLEER. The CDR3 consists of 15 residues.

This chain uses TRBV18 with TRBJ2-2; D perhaps matches TRBD2 (6 bases). CDR1 is KGHSH, CDR2 LQKENI, per germline. V lost 4 bases to trimming and J lost 4 bases, with 16 bases between them. This CDR3 contains 16 residues. The CDR3, as DNA: TGTGCCAGCTCACAATATGGAGGAGGGAGCACCGGGGAGCTGTTTTTT. Translation gives CASSQYGGGSTGELFF.

The genes are TRBV27 and TRBJ2-7; possibly TRBD1 for D (6 bases). V was shortened by 5 bases and J by 2 bases, with 28 bases between the two germline ends. Germline V gene data show CDR1 as MNHEY and CDR2 as SMNVEV (reference sequence). The CDR3 loop spans 19 amino acids. The CDR3 is CASSRLTNVGTSWAYEQYF. The DNA of the CDR3 is TGTGCCAGCAGTCGCCTCACTAACGTCGGGACATCATGGGCCTACGAGCAGTACTTC.

This clone appeared a single time. The rearrangement links TRBV11-1 to TRBJ2-4; unclear D gene. From germline, CDR1 is SGHAT and CDR2 FQDESV (reference sequence). V gave up 5 bases and J gave up 0 bases, with 11 bases separating them. The CDR3 loop spans 15 amino acids. This CDR3 is CASSAHGSAKNIQYF. CDR3 nucleotide sequence: TGTGCCAGCAGCGCCCATGGGTCAGCCAAAAACATTCAGTACTTC. The variable domain in full, with the rest retrieved from reference TRBV11-1 and TRBJ2-4, is EAEVAQSPRYKITEKSQAVAFWCDPISGHATLYWYRQILGQGPELLVQFQDESVVDDSQLPKDRFSAERLKGVDSTLKIQPAELGDSAMYLCASSAHGSAKNIQYFGAGTRLSVL.

This chain uses TRBV11-2 with TRBJ2-4; TRBD2 is a possible D gene (6 bases). This CDR3 comprises 15 residues. Germline CDR1 and CDR2: SGHAT and FQNNGV. Trimming removed 0 bases from V and 0 bases from J, with 6 bases in between. CDR3 coding DNA: TGTGCCAGCAGCTTAGAGGGACTAGCCAAAAACATTCAGTACTTC. This codes for CASSLEGLAKNIQYF. Filled out from reference TRBV11-2 and TRBJ2-4, the complete variable domain reads EAGVAQSPRYKIIEKRQSVAFWCNPISGHATLYWYQQILGQGPKLLIQFQNNGVVDDSQLPKDRFSAERLKGVDSTLKIQPAKLEDSAVYLCASSLEGLAKNIQYFGAGTRLSVL.

This clone has just one count. V usage is TRBV13 and J usage is TRBJ2-2; no firm D call. From germline, CDR1 is PRHDT and CDR2 FYEKMQ (reference sequence). The CDR3 sequence is 15 residues long. V shed 4 bases and J shed 1 base, with 10 bases lying between them. The CDR3 sequence is CASSSEPKNTGELFF. The CDR3, as DNA: TGTGCCAGCAGCTCGGAGCCTAAGAACACCGGGGAGCTGTTTTTT. Full variable domain (rest looked up from reference TRBV13 and TRBJ2-2): AAGVIQSPRHLIKEKRETATLKCYPIPRHDTVYWYQQGPGQDPQFLISFYEKMQSDKGSIPDRFSAQQFSDYHSELNMSSLELGDSALYFCASSSEPKNTGELFFGEGSRLTVL.

This chain joins TRBV11-2 and TRBJ2-1; TRBD2 matches at 8 bases. V was clipped by 8 bases and J by 4 bases; unmatched bases: 10. Germline values: CDR1 SGHAT, CDR2 FQNNGV. The CDR3 consists of 15 residues. CDR3 sequence reads: CASRAVAGRYNEQFF. DNA for the CDR3: TGTGCCAGCCGGGCGGTAGCGGGAAGGTACAATGAGCAGTTCTTC.

CDR3 bases: TGTGCCAGCAGCCCAAAGCACAGAGCAGAGACCCAGTACTTC. Its protein product is CASSPKHRAETQYF. This chain joins TRBV7-3 and TRBJ2-5; unclear D gene. This CDR3 is built from 14 residues. CDR1 SGHTA and CDR2 FQGTGA come from the germline V gene. The V end was cut by 5 bases, the J end by 4 bases, with 14 bases between.

The genes are TRBV28 and TRBJ1-2; 8 bases align to TRBD1. Germline V gene lookup returns CDR1 MDHEN and CDR2 SYDVKM. V lost 6 bases to trimming and J lost 8 bases; unmatched junction nucleotides: 8. This CDR3 region has 13 residues. CDR3 protein: CASRDRVEGGYTF. The CDR3 DNA follows: TGTGCCAGCAGGGACAGGGTAGAAGGCGGCTACACCTTC.

The chain combines TRBV5-1 with TRBJ2-7; 8 bases align to TRBD1. The CDR3 has 14 amino acids. J gave up 1 base and V 6 bases, and 6 bases lay outside the gene matches. Germline V gene lookup returns CDR1 SGHRS and CDR2 YFSETQ. CDR3 coding DNA: TGCGCCAGCACCGCCAGGGGGCTATCCTACGAGCAGTACTTC. Translation gives CASTARGLSYEQYF.

The chain links TRBV18 to TRBJ2-2; the match to TRBD2 covers 8 bases. V was clipped by 2 bases and J by 6 bases; unmatched bases: 8. Germline V lookup: CDR1 KGHSH, CDR2 LQKENI. CDR3 length: 16 residues. The CDR3 sequence: CASSPFFGGAPGELFF. As DNA, the CDR3 is TGTGCCAGCTCACCATTCTTCGGGGGGGCGCCCGGGGAGCTGTTTTTT. Filled out from reference TRBV18 and TRBJ2-2, the complete variable domain reads NAGVMQNPRHLVRRRGQEARLRCSPMKGHSHVYWYRQLPEEGLKFMVYLQKENIIDESGMPKERFSAEFPKEGPSILRIQQVVRGDSAAYFCASSPFFGGAPGELFFGEGSRLTVL.

The rearrangement links TRBV18 to TRBJ2-2, with 8 nucleotides matching TRBD2. The CDR3 consists of 18 residues. V lost 4 bases to trimming and J lost 4 bases; unmatched junction nucleotides: 14. Per germline, CDR1 KGHSH and CDR2 LQKENI. The CDR3, as DNA: TGTGCCAGCTCACTGAAAACCCCGGGAGGGCCTGCCACCGGGGAGCTGTTTTTT. As protein: CASSLKTPGGPATGELFF.

This clone came up once. The rearrangement joins TRBV29-1 to TRBJ1-4; D is ambiguous. This CDR3 has 11 amino acids. The germline V gene encodes CDR1 SQVTM and CDR2 ANQGSEA. V was clipped by 4 bases and J by 10 bases, with 10 bases between them. The CDR3 spells CSVAVGGKLFF. In DNA, the CDR3 is TGCAGCGTTGCCGTGGGCGGAAAACTGTTTTTT.

Worth noting for this clone: Other DNA sequences of this sample code for an identical CDR3. This sequence joins TRBV14 and TRBJ2-5; D remains unclear. The V and J ends lost 1 base and 5 bases respectively, with 2 bases between them. Germline V gene data show CDR1 as SGHDN and CDR2 as FVKESK. The CDR3 runs to 11 residues. This chain's CDR3 is CASSQAETQYF. For the CDR3, the DNA is TGTGCCAGCAGCCAAGCGGAGACCCAGTACTTC. Full variable domain (outside the CDR3, taken from reference TRBV14 and TRBJ2-5): EAGVTQFPSHSVIEKGQTVTLRCDPISGHDNLYWYRRVMGKEIKFLLHFVKESKQDESGMPNNRFLAERTGGTYSTLKVQPAELEDSGVYFCASSQAETQYFGPGTRLLVL.

V usage is TRBV5-1 and J usage is TRBJ2-3; D remains unclear. The CDR3 has 15 residues. Trimming stripped 1 base from V and 2 bases from J, with 11 bases between. CDR1 is SGHRS and CDR2 is YFSETQ in the germline V gene. This CDR3 reads CASSLNPQATDTQYF. DNA of the CDR3: TGCGCCAGCAGCTTGAACCCCCAAGCCACAGATACGCAGTATTTT.

The rearrangement joins TRBV9 to TRBJ2-5; TRBD2 matches 13 bases. The ends lost 0 bases at V and 0 bases at J; junction bases unmatched: 8. This CDR3 spans 19 amino acids. CDR1 and CDR2 (germline): SGDLS, YYNGEE. CDR3 protein: CASSVAGGTSGAYQETQYF. The CDR3 DNA follows: TGTGCCAGCAGCGTAGCAGGAGGGACTAGCGGGGCTTACCAAGAGACCCAGTACTTC.

Here the CDR3 DNA reads TGTGCCAGCGAAGTTACCTACGAGCAGTACTTC. Translating gives CASEVTYEQYF. The rearrangement links TRBV6-1 to TRBJ2-7; D remains unclear. This CDR3 comprises 11 residues. Germline V gives CDR1 MNHNS, CDR2 SASEGT. Trimming left V 8 bases short and J 2 bases short, with 7 bases between.

This rearrangement joins TRBV5-1 to TRBJ2-7; D unresolved. The CDR3 is 14 residues long. Trimming cost V 4 bases and J 6 bases, with 17 bases left between them. Germline V gives CDR1 SGHRS, CDR2 YFSETQ. DNA of the CDR3: TGCGCCAGCAGCCGGGTCGGAGTCCCGGGCGAGCAGTACTTC. Its translation is CASSRVGVPGEQYF.

CDR3 sequence: CASSPKGGPYEQYF. CDR3 coding DNA: TGTGCCAGCTCACCGAAAGGCGGCCCCTACGAGCAGTACTTC. The chain carries TRBV18 and TRBJ2-7; no clear D gene. CDR3 length: 14 amino acids. Trimming took 3 bases from V and 2 from J, leaving 11 bases between them. Germline loops: CDR1 KGHSH, CDR2 LQKENI.

This clone was picked up one time. The chain recombines TRBV28 with TRBJ1-1; the D is unclear. The CDR3 is 12 amino acids. The V and J ends lost 2 bases and 7 bases respectively, with 8 bases between them. Per germline, CDR1 MDHEN and CDR2 SYDVKM. CDR3 region: CASSLSVGEAFF. DNA of the CDR3: TGTGCCAGCAGTTTAAGTGTTGGTGAAGCTTTCTTT.

The chain is built from TRBV9 and TRBJ2-1; 8 bases match TRBD2. The CDR3 sequence is 17 residues long. Germline CDR1 is SGDLS and CDR2 is YYNGEE. With 3 bases clipped from V and 0 bases from J, the junction kept 8 bases outside the gene matches. The CDR3 reads CASSATLAGSSYNEQFF. The CDR3 DNA follows: TGTGCCAGCAGCGCGACCTTAGCGGGGAGCTCCTACAATGAGCAGTTCTTC.

The chain links TRBV2 to TRBJ2-7, with 11 positions matching TRBD2. CDR3 length: 16 amino acids. J gave up 6 bases and V 0 bases, and 7 bases lay outside the gene matches. Per the germline V gene, CDR1 is SNHLY and CDR2 is FYNNEI. For the CDR3, the DNA is TGTGCCAGCAGTGAAGCGCACCTAGCGGGAGGATCCGAGCAGTACTTC. This translates into CASSEAHLAGGSEQYF. The full variable domain, with the rest looked up from reference TRBV2 and TRBJ2-7, is EPEVTQTPSHQVTQMGQEVILRCVPISNHLYFYWYRQILGQKVEFLVSFYNNEISEKSEIFDDQFSVERPDGSNFTLKIRSTKLEDSAMYFCASSEAHLAGGSEQYFGPGTRLTVT.

As concerns this clone: In the same sample, other DNA sequences code for this CDR3. This rearrangement joins TRBV7-2 to TRBJ2-7; a weak D match, TRBD2 (6 bases). Germline V gene data show CDR1 as SGHTA and CDR2 as FQGNSA. The CDR3 sequence is 14 residues long. Trimming shortened V by 1 base and J by 1 base, and 8 bases separated the two germline ends. CDR3 sequence: CASSLVGGSYEQYF. The CDR3 coding sequence is TGTGCCAGCAGCTTAGTCGGGGGTTCCTACGAGCAGTACTTC.

The chain joins TRBV2 to TRBJ1-5, with D hard to call. CDR1 is SNHLY, CDR2 FYNNEI, per germline. The CDR3 covers 15 residues. Trimming removed 1 base from V and 4 bases from J, with 11 bases in between. The CDR3 reads CASSEDGLENQPQHF. DNA of the CDR3: TGTGCCAGCAGTGAAGACGGATTAGAGAATCAGCCCCAGCATTTT.

This chain uses TRBV12-5 with TRBJ2-1; D ambiguous. The germline V and J ends were trimmed by 1 base and 8 bases, with 3 bases remaining between them. The CDR3 totals 11 residues. Per the germline V gene, CDR1 is LGHNT and CDR2 is FRNRAP. The CDR3: CASGLEDEQFF. In nucleotides, the CDR3 is TGTGCTAGTGGTTTGGAGGATGAGCAGTTCTTC. Based on the CDR3 plus reference TRBV12-5 and TRBJ2-1, the full variable domain is DARVTQTPRHKVTEMGQEVTMRCQPILGHNTVFWYRQTMMQGLELLAYFRNRAPLDDSGMPKDRFSAEMPDATLATLKIQPSEPRDSAVYFCASGLEDEQFFGPGTRLTVL.

V gene TRBV7-8 combines with J gene TRBJ2-3; D remains ambiguous. V lost 1 base to trimming and J lost 7 bases, with 18 bases between them. CDR3 length: 16 amino acids. The V gene's germline CDR1 is SGHVS and CDR2 FQNEAQ. The CDR3 is CASSLVTWKGSYTQYF. The CDR3 nucleotides read TGTGCCAGCAGCTTAGTGACTTGGAAGGGTTCTTATACGCAGTATTTT.

This chain links TRBV7-9 with TRBJ2-5; perhaps TRBD1 as D (5 bases). V lost 1 base and J lost 1, with 10 bases in between. The CDR3 totals 15 residues. Germline CDR1 is SEHNR and CDR2 is FQNEAQ (reference sequence). The DNA of the CDR3 is TGTGCCAGCAGCTTAGGCAGGGTGGCCCAAGAGACCCAGTACTTC. Protein product: CASSLGRVAQETQYF.

The genes are TRBV7-2 and TRBJ1-5, with 8 bases aligning to TRBD1. V lost 6 bases to trimming and J lost 0 bases; unmatched junction nucleotides: 16. Germline loops: CDR1 SGHTA, CDR2 FQGNSA. The CDR3 runs to 19 residues. CDR3 protein: CASSPDRGRELYSNQPQHF. In DNA, the CDR3 is TGTGCCAGCAGTCCCGACAGGGGCCGAGAACTGTATAGCAATCAGCCCCAGCATTTT.